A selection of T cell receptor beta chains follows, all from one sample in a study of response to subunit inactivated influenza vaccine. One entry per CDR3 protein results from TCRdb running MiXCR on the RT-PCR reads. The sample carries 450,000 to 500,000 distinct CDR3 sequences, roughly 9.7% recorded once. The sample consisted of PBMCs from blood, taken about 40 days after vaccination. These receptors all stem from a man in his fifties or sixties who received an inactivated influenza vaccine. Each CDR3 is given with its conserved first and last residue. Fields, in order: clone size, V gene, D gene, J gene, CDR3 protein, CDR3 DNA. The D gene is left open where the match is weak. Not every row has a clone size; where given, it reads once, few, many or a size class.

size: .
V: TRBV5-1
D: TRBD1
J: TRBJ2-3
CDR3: CASSLGDREADTQYF
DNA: TGCGCCAGCAGCTTGGGGGACAGGGAGGCAGATACGCAGTATTTT

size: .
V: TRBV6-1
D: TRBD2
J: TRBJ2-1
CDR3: CASSPRLAEYNEQFF
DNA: TGTGCCAGCAGCCCTAGACTAGCGGAGTACAATGAGCAGTTCTTC

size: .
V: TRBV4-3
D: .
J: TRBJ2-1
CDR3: CASSQQTRRYEQFF
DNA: TGCGCCAGCAGCCAACAAACCCGGCGTTATGAGCAGTTCTTC

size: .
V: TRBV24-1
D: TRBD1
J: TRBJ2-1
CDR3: CATSEPTGGRNEQFF
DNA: TGTGCCACCAGTGAACCTACAGGGGGAAGGAATGAGCAGTTCTTC

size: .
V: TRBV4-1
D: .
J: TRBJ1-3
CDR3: CASSQDEGSPRTIYF
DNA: TGCGCCAGCAGCCAAGATGAGGGTAGCCCGAGGACCATATATTTT

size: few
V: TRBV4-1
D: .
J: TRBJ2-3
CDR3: CASSQRTATDTQYF
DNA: TGCGCCAGCAGCCAACGGACAGCCACAGATACGCAGTATTTT

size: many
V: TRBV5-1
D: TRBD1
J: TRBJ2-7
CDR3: CASSLGTGLPTEQYF
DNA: TGCGCCAGCAGCCTCGGGACAGGGCTTCCAACCGAGCAGTACTTC

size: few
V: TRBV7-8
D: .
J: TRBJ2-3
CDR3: CASSEWTTQYF
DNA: TGTGCCAGCAGCGAATGGACTACGCAGTATTTT

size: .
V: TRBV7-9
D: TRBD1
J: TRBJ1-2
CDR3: CASSTYLTGRNYGYTF
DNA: TGTGCCAGCAGCACCTACCTGACAGGGAGGAACTATGGCTACACCTTC

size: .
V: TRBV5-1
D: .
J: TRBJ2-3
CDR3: CASSLAELPYTQYF
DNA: TGCGCCAGCAGCTTGGCCGAACTCCCATATACGCAGTATTTT

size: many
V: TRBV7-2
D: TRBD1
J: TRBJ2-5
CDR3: CASSRRGLGDRESQYF
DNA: TGTGCCAGCAGTAGAAGGGGGTTAGGGGACAGGGAGTCCCAGTACTTC

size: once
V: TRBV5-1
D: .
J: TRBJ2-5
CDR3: CASRTGPQETQYF
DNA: TGCGCCAGCAGGACTGGGCCCCAAGAGACCCAGTACTTC

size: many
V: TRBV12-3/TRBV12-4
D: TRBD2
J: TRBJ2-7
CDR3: CASSPGLLAEQYF
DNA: TGTGCCAGCAGCCCGGGACTACTCGCCGAGCAGTACTTC

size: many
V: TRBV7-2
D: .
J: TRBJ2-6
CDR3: CASSLVGARGANVLTF
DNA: TGTGCCAGCAGCTTAGTGGGGGCGCGGGGGGCCAACGTCCTGACTTTC

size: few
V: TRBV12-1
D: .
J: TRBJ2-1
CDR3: CASSLTGTISYNEQFF
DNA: TGTGCCAGCAGCTTGACCGGGACTATCTCCTACAATGAGCAGTTCTTC

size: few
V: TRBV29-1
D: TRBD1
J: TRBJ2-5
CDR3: CSVRGQGAWETQYF
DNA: TGCAGCGTGAGAGGACAGGGGGCTTGGGAGACCCAGTACTTC

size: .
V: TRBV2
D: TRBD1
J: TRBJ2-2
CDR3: CASGQGAAGELFF
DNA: TGTGCCAGCGGGCAGGGGGCCGCCGGGGAGCTGTTTTTT

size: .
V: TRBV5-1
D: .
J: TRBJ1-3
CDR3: CASSLETAGNTIYF
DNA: TGCGCCAGCAGCTTGGAAACCGCTGGAAACACCATATATTTT

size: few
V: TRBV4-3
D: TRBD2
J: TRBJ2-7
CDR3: CASSHLSGRGGEQYF
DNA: TGCGCCAGCAGCCACCTTAGCGGGAGGGGAGGCGAGCAGTACTTC

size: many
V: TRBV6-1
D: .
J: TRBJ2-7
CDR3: CASSTAGLNEQYF
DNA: TGTGCCAGCAGCACGGCAGGTCTCAACGAGCAGTACTTC

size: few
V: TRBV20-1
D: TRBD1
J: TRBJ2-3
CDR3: CSAIRDRAPDTQYF
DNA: TGCAGTGCAATCCGGGACAGGGCCCCAGATACGCAGTATTTT

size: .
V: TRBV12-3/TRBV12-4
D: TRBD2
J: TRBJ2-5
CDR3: CASSPTSGPETQYF
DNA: TGTGCCAGCAGCCCGACTAGCGGCCCAGAGACCCAGTACTTC

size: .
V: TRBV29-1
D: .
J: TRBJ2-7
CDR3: CSVDYGRGEQYF
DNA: TGCAGCGTTGATTATGGCAGGGGCGAGCAGTACTTC

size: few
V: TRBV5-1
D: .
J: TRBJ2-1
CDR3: CASSLEDSLYGYNEQFF
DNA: TGCGCCAGCAGCTTGGAGGACAGTTTATACGGCTACAATGAGCAGTTCTTC

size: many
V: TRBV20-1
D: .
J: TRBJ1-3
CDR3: CSASLQGSGNTIYF
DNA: TGCAGTGCTAGCTTGCAGGGGTCTGGAAACACCATATATTTT

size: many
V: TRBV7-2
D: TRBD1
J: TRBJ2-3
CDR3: CASSRQGVIDTQYF
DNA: TGTGCCAGCAGCCGACAGGGGGTGATAGATACGCAGTATTTT

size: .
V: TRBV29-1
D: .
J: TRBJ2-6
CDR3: CSVPDSSGANVLTF
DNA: TGCAGCGTTCCGGATAGCTCTGGGGCCAACGTCCTGACTTTC

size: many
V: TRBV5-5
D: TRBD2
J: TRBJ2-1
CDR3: CASSLVGLVNNEQFF
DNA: TGTGCCAGCAGCTTGGTGGGACTAGTAAACAATGAGCAGTTCTTC

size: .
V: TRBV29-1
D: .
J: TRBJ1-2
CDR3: CSVESQVYGYTF
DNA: TGCAGCGTTGAGAGTCAGGTGTATGGCTACACCTTC